These T cell receptor beta chains were read from a single sample in a study of CD8+ T cells in alopecia areata. TCRdb's table, derived via immunoSEQ multiplex PCR, lists solely in-frame clones and lacks some. The sample consists of about 7,500 clones, roughly 70% of them appearing once. Sequencing input: CD4+ Tregs sorted from blood. The receptor set was obtained from a human donor with alopecia areata. Both conserved end residues are part of each CDR3. The D gene is left open where the match is weak. Some rows mark clone size as missing; the rest say once, few, many or name a class of expanded clone.

J: TRBJ2-1; D: TRBD2; V: TRBV4-1; size: once; length: 17; DNA: TGCGCCAGCAGCCCTCGGACTAGCGGGAGGGTCCTAAATGAGCAGTTCTTC; CDR3: CASSPRTSGRVLNEQFF
J: TRBJ2-1; D: TRBD2; V: TRBV13; size: once; length: 16; DNA: TGTGCCAGCAGCTCCGAGACTAGCGGGGCCTACAATGAGCAGTTCTTC; CDR3: CASSSETSGAYNEQFF
J: TRBJ2-3; D: .; V: TRBV18; size: .; length: 12; DNA: TGTGCCAGCTCGCGAGGGGGGGATACGCAGTATTTT; CDR3: CASSRGGDTQYF
J: TRBJ2-3; D: TRBD2; V: TRBV29-1; size: .; length: 14; DNA: TGCAGCGTTAGCGGGAGAACCGGAACAGATACGCAGTATTTT; CDR3: CSVSGRTGTDTQYF
J: TRBJ1-4; D: .; V: TRBV4-1; size: .; length: 15; DNA: TGCGCCGCCGGGGCAGTTGGTACAACTAATGAAAAACTGTTTTTT; CDR3: CAAGAVGTTNEKLFF
J: TRBJ2-5; D: .; V: TRBV25-1; size: .; length: 14; DNA: TGTGCCAGCAGTGAACCCAGGATCCAAGAGACCCAGTACTTC; CDR3: CASSEPRIQETQYF
J: TRBJ2-7; D: .; V: TRBV9; size: .; length: 15; DNA: TGTGCCAGCAGCGTAGGTCTAGCTCAGGGCTACGAGCAGTACTTC; CDR3: CASSVGLAQGYEQYF
J: TRBJ2-3; D: .; V: TRBV10-3; size: .; length: 14; DNA: TGTGCCATCAGACAGGGCTTTAGCACAGATACGCAGTATTTT; CDR3: CAIRQGFSTDTQYF
J: TRBJ2-7; D: .; V: TRBV5-1; size: .; length: 9; DNA: TGCGCTAATCCGGGTGAGCAGTACTTC; CDR3: CANPGEQYF
J: TRBJ1-2; D: .; V: TRBV5-6; size: once; length: 13; DNA: TGTGCCAGCAGCCTGAGGCGGATCTATGGCTACACCTTC; CDR3: CASSLRRIYGYTF
J: TRBJ2-7; D: .; V: TRBV2; size: .; length: 15; DNA: TGTGCCAGCATTCCTCCCGTCAGCTCAAACTACGAGCAGTACTTC; CDR3: CASIPPVSSNYEQYF
J: TRBJ1-6; D: .; V: TRBV7-2; size: few; length: 15; DNA: TGTGCCAGCAGCTTAGAATATCTCAATAATTCACCCCTCCACTTT; CDR3: CASSLEYLNNSPLHF
J: TRBJ1-2; D: TRBD1; V: TRBV7-2; size: .; length: 14; DNA: TGTGCCAGCAGCTTAGGGACAGGCCCCTATGGCTACACCTTC; CDR3: CASSLGTGPYGYTF
J: TRBJ1-1; D: .; V: TRBV18; size: .; length: 17; DNA: TGTGCCAGCTCCAGATCCCCGGCCGGCGCCTTGAACACTGAAGCTTTCTTT; CDR3: CASSRSPAGALNTEAFF
J: TRBJ1-3; D: .; V: TRBV29-1; size: .; length: 14; DNA: TGCAGCGTTTCGCACCTTAACTCTGGAAACACCATATATTTT; CDR3: CSVSHLNSGNTIYF
J: TRBJ1-2; D: TRBD1; V: TRBV5-1; size: .; length: 14; DNA: TGCGCCAGCAGCCCAAGACAGGGGGGCTATGGCTACACCTTC; CDR3: CASSPRQGGYGYTF
J: TRBJ2-7; D: TRBD2; V: TRBV28; size: .; length: 16; DNA: TGTGCCAGCAGTTTTGGGACTAGCGGAATTTTTTACGAGCAGTACTTC; CDR3: CASSFGTSGIFYEQYF
J: TRBJ2-7; D: TRBD2; V: TRBV5-1; size: few; length: 15; DNA: TGCGCCAGCAGTTCCCAGACTAGCGGGAGCCACGAGCAGTACTTC; CDR3: CASSSQTSGSHEQYF
J: TRBJ2-2; D: TRBD1; V: TRBV19; size: .; length: 16; DNA: TGTGCCAGTAGTAAAGGGACAGGGACGAACACCGGGGAGCTGTTTTTT; CDR3: CASSKGTGTNTGELFF
J: TRBJ1-1; D: .; V: TRBV5-1; size: .; length: 15; DNA: TGCGCCAGCAGTTTGGGCAGGGGTGGCTATACTGAAGCTTTCTTT; CDR3: CASSLGRGGYTEAFF
J: TRBJ2-7; D: .; V: TRBV4-1; size: few; length: 13; DNA: TGCGCCAGCAGCCAAGATCGGAACTACGAGCAGTACTTC; CDR3: CASSQDRNYEQYF
J: TRBJ2-6; D: .; V: TRBV6-1; size: once; length: 14; DNA: TGTGCCAGCAGCAGGAGGTCTGGGGCCAACGTCCTGACTTTC; CDR3: CASSRRSGANVLTF
J: TRBJ2-1; D: TRBD1; V: TRBV29-1; size: .; length: 17; DNA: TGCAGCGTTGACTCCGGGACAGGGATAGTCTACTACAATGAGCAGTTCTTC; CDR3: CSVDSGTGIVYYNEQFF
J: TRBJ2-1; D: TRBD2; V: TRBV6-5; size: .; length: 16; DNA: TGTGCCAGCAGTTACTGGAGACTAGCGGGGGCTGAGGAGCAGTTCTTC; CDR3: CASSYWRLAGAEEQFF
J: TRBJ2-3; D: .; V: TRBV11-2; size: .; length: 15; DNA: TGTGCCAGCAGCTTCTCAATCGAGGGCACAGATACGCAGTATTTT; CDR3: CASSFSIEGTDTQYF
J: TRBJ1-1; D: TRBD1; V: TRBV9; size: once; length: 12; DNA: TGTGCCAGCAGGGGACAGCGGATGGGGGCTTTCTTT; CDR3: CASRGQRMGAFF
J: TRBJ2-3; D: .; V: TRBV5-6; size: .; length: 16; DNA: TGTGCCAGCAGCTTCCGACTAGTACCTGGGGCAGATACGCAGTATTTT; CDR3: CASSFRLVPGADTQYF
J: TRBJ1-6; D: .; V: TRBV5-1; size: few; length: 18; DNA: TGCGCCAGCAGCTTGACTGGGAGTGGGAGCTCCTATAATTCACCCCTCCACTTT; CDR3: CASSLTGSGSSYNSPLHF
J: TRBJ2-2; D: .; V: TRBV27; size: .; length: 18; DNA: TGTGCCAGCAGTTTTTTTTTCTTCGGGGCACCTTCTGGCGGGGAGCTGTTTTTT; CDR3: CASSFFFFGAPSGGELFF
J: TRBJ1-2; D: TRBD1; V: TRBV7-2; size: .; length: 11; DNA: TGTGCCAGCAGCCAGGTGACAGGGTACACCTTC; CDR3: CASSQVTGYTF
J: TRBJ2-3; D: .; V: TRBV30; size: .; length: 13; DNA: TGTGCCTGGAGACGGACTAGCACAGATACGCAGTATTTT; CDR3: CAWRRTSTDTQYF
J: TRBJ1-5; D: .; V: TRBV4-1; size: .; length: 17; DNA: TGCGTCAGCAGCCAAGATTTTTCAAGGGGTGGAAATCAGCCCCAGCATTTT; CDR3: CVSSQDFSRGGNQPQHF
J: TRBJ2-3; D: .; V: TRBV7-9; size: .; length: 19; DNA: TGTGCCAGCAGCTTAGACCCTACCTCCGTAGGGGTAGTAACAGATACGCAGTATTTT; CDR3: CASSLDPTSVGVVTDTQYF
J: TRBJ2-1; D: TRBD1; V: TRBV5-6; size: .; length: 19; DNA: TGTGCCAGCAGCTTTACCGGGACAGGGTCCCTCTTTTTCTTCAATGAGCAGTTCTTC; CDR3: CASSFTGTGSLFFFNEQFF
J: TRBJ2-3; D: TRBD2; V: TRBV5-1; size: .; length: 15; DNA: TGCGCCAGCAGCATCGCTAGCGGGAACACAGATACGCAGTATTTT; CDR3: CASSIASGNTDTQYF
J: TRBJ2-3; D: .; V: TRBV4-1; size: .; length: 18; DNA: TGCGCCAGCAGTTTAACGCCGGGACAGGGCGGGGGGGCAGATACGCAGTATTTT; CDR3: CASSLTPGQGGGADTQYF
J: TRBJ2-2; D: TRBD1; V: TRBV19; size: few; length: 16; DNA: TGTGCCAGCCAGACACCGGGACAGGGGGCGCCCGGGGAGCTGTTTTTT; CDR3: CASQTPGQGAPGELFF
J: TRBJ2-3; D: .; V: TRBV28; size: few; length: 14; DNA: TGTGCCAGCAGTTTAAATCTGGGGACAGATACGCAGTATTTT; CDR3: CASSLNLGTDTQYF
J: TRBJ2-7; D: TRBD2; V: TRBV5-1; size: .; length: 15; DNA: TGCGCCAGCAGCGCTACTAGCGGGAATCTCAACGAGCAGTACTTC; CDR3: CASSATSGNLNEQYF
J: TRBJ1-4; D: .; V: TRBV5-1; size: once; length: 11; DNA: TGCGCCAGCAGCTTAGGTGAAAAACTGTTTTTT; CDR3: CASSLGEKLFF
J: TRBJ2-7; D: TRBD1; V: TRBV18; size: few; length: 16; DNA: TGTGCCAGCTCACCTAACCCGGGACAGGACGGCTACGAGCAGTACTTC; CDR3: CASSPNPGQDGYEQYF
J: TRBJ2-3; D: .; V: TRBV7-3; size: .; length: 13; DNA: TGTGCCAGCAGCTTAAACCCACGGGAGACGCAGTATTTT; CDR3: CASSLNPRETQYF
J: TRBJ2-3; D: .; V: TRBV7-6; size: few; length: 13; DNA: TGTGCCAGCAGCTTTTGGGGGCTGGATACGCAGTATTTT; CDR3: CASSFWGLDTQYF
J: TRBJ2-7; D: .; V: TRBV4-3; size: once; length: 13; DNA: TGCGCCAGCAGCCAAGACAGTCCCTACGAGCAGTACTTC; CDR3: CASSQDSPYEQYF
J: TRBJ2-1; D: TRBD2; V: TRBV6-1; size: .; length: 15; DNA: TGTGCCAGCAGTGGGCGGACTAGCGGGAACAATGAGCAGTTCTTC; CDR3: CASSGRTSGNNEQFF